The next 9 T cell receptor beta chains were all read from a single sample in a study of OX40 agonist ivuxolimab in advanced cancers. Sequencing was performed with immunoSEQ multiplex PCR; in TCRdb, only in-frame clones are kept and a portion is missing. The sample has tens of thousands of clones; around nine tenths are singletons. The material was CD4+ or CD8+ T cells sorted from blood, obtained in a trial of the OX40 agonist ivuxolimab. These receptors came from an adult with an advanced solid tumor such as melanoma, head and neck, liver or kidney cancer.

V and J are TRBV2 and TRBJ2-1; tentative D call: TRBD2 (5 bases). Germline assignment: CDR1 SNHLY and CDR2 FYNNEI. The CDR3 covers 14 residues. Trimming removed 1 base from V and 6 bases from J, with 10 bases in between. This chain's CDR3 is CASSEVLDFNEQFF. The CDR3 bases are TGTGCCAGCAGTGAAGTTTTGGACTTCAATGAGCAGTTCTTC. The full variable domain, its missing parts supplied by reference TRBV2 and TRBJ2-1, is EPEVTQTPSHQVTQMGQEVILRCVPISNHLYFYWYRQILGQKVEFLVSFYNNEISEKSEIFDDQFSVERPDGSNFTLKIRSTKLEDSAMYFCASSEVLDFNEQFFGPGTRLTVL.

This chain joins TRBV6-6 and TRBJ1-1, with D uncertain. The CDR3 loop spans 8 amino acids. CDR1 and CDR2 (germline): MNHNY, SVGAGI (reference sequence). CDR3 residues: CAVDEAFF. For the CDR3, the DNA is TGTGCGGTGGATGAAGCTTTCTTT.

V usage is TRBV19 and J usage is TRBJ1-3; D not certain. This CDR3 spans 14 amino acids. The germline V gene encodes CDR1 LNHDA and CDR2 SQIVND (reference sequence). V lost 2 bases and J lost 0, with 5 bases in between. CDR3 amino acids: CASSITNSGNTIYF. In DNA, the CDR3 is TGTGCCAGTAGTATAACAAACTCTGGAAACACCATATATTTT.

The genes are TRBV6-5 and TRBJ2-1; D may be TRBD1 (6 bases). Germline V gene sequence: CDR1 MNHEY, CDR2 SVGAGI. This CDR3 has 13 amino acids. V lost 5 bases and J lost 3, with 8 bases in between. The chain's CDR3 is CASSQGNYNEQFF. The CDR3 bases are TGTGCCAGCAGTCAGGGGAACTACAATGAGCAGTTCTTC.

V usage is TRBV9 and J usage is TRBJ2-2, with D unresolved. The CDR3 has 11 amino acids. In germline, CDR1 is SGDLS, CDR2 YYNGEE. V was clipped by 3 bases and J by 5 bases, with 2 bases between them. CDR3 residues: CASSATGELFF. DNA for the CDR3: TGTGCCAGCAGCGCGACCGGGGAGCTGTTTTTT.

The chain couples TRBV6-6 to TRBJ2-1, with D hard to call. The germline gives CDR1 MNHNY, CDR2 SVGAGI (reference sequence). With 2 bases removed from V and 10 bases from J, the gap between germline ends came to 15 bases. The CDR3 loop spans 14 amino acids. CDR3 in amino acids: CASSYNPQSREQFF. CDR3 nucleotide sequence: TGTGCCAGCAGTTACAATCCCCAATCACGGGAGCAGTTCTTC.

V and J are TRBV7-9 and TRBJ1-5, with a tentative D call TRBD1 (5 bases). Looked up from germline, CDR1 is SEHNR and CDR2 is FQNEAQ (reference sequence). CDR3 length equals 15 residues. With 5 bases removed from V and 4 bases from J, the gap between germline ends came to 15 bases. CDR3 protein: CASSPDNRGNQPQHF. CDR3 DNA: TGTGCCAGCAGCCCGGACAACCGGGGGAATCAGCCCCAGCATTTT. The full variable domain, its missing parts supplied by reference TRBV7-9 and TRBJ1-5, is DTGVSQNPRHKITKRGQNVTFRCDPISEHNRLYWYRQTLGQGPEFLTYFQNEAQLEKSRLLSDRFSAERPKGSFSTLEIQRTEQGDSAMYLCASSPDNRGNQPQHFGDGTRLSIL.

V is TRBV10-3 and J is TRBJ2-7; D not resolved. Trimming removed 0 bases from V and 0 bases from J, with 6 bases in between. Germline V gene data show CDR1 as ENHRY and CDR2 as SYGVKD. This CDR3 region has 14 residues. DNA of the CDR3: TGTGCCATCAGTGAGTCCCTAACCTCCTACGAGCAGTACTTC. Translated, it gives CAISESLTSYEQYF.

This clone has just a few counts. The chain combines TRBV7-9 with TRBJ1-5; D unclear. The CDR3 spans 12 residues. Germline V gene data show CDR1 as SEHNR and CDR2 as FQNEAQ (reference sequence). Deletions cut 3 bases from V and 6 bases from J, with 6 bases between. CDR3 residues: CASSFMGQPQHF. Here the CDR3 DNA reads TGTGCCAGCAGCTTTATGGGTCAGCCCCAGCATTTT.